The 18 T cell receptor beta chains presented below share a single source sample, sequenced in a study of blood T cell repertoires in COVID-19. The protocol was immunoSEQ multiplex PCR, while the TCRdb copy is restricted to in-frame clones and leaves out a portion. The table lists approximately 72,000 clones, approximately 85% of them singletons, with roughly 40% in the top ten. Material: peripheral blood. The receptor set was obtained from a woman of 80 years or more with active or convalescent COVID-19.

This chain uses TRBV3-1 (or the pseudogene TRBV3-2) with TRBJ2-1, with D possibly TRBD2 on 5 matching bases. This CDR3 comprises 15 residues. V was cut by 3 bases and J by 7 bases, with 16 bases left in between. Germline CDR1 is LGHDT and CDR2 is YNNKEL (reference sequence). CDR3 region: CASSHPNWRRNEQFF. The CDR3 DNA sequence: TGTGCCAGCAGCCACCCCAACTGGAGGAGAAATGAGCAGTTCTTC.

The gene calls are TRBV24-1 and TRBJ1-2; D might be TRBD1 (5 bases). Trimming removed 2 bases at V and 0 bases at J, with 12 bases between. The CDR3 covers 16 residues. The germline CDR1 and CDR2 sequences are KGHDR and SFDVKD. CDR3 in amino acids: CATSDSGRTSNYGYTF. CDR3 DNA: TGTGCCACCAGTGATTCAGGACGGACATCTAACTATGGCTACACCTTC.

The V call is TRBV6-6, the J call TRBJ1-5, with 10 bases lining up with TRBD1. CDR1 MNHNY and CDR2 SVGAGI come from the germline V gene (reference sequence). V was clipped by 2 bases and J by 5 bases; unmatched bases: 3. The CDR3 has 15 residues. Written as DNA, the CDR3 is TGTGCCAGCAGTTACCTCGGACAGGGGGATCAGCCCCAGCATTTT. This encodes CASSYLGQGDQPQHF.

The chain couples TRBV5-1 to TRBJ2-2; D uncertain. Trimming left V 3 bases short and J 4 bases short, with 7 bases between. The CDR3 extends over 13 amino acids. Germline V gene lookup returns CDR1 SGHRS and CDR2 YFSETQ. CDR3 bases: TGCGCCAGCAGCTCCCTTTTCACCGGGGAGCTGTTTTTT. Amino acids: CASSSLFTGELFF.

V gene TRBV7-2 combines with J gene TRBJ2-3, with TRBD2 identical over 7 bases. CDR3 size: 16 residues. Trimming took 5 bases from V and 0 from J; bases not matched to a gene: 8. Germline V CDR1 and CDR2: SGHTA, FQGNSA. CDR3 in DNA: TGTGCCAGCAGCCTCGATCCACTAGCGAGCACAGATACGCAGTATTTT. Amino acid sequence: CASSLDPLASTDTQYF. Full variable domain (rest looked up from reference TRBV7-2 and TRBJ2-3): GAGVSQSPSNKVTEKGKDVELRCDPISGHTALYWYRQSLGQGLEFLIYFQGNSAPDKSGLPSDRFSAERTGGSVSTLTIQRTQQEDSAVYLCASSLDPLASTDTQYFGPGTRLTVL.

CDR3: CSVVGARGGYEQYF. The DNA for the CDR3 is TGCAGCGTTGTTGGGGCGCGGGGGGGCTACGAGCAGTACTTC. The J gene is TRBJ2-7, the V gene TRBV29-1; TRBD2 matches 9 bases. The CDR3 loop spans 14 amino acids. V shed 4 bases, J shed 3 bases, and the junction held 7 bases outside the gene matches. Germline CDR1 is SQVTM and CDR2 is ANQGSEA.

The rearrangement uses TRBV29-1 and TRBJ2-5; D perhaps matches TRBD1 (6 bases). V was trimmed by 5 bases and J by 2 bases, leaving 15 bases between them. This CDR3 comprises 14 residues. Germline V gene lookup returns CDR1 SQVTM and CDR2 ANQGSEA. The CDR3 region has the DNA TGCAGCGTTTCGGGGACACTTGGTCAAGAGACCCAGTACTTC. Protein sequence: CSVSGTLGQETQYF.

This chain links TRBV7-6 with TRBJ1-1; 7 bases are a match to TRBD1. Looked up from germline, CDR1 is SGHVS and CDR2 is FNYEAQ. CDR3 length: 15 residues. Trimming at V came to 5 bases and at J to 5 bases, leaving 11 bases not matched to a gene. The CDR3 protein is CASSPIQGRATEAFF. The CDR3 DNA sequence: TGTGCCAGCAGCCCAATACAGGGGCGGGCAACTGAAGCTTTCTTT.

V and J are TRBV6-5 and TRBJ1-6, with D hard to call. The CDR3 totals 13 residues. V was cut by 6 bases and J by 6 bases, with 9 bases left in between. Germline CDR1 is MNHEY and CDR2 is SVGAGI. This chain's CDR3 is CASRSTANSPLHF. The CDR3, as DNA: TGTGCCAGCAGATCTACTGCTAATTCACCCCTCCACTTT.

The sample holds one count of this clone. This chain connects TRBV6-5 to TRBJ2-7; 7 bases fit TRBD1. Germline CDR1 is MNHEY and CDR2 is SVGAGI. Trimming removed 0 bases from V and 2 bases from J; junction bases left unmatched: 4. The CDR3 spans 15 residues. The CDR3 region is CASSYSSGTAYEQYF. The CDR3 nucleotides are TGTGCCAGCAGTTACTCGAGTGGGACAGCCTACGAGCAGTACTTC.

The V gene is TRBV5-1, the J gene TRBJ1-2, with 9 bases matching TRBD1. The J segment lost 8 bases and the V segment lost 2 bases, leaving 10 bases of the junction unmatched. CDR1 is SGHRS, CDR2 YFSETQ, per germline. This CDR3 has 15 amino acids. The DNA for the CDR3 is TGCGCCAGCAGCTTCCTCACACAGGGGGCGGGAGGCTACACCTTC. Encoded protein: CASSFLTQGAGGYTF.

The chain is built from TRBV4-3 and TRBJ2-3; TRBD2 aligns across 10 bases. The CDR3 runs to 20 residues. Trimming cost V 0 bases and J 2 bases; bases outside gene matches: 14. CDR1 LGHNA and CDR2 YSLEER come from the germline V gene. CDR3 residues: CASSQERLAGAPMDTDTQYF. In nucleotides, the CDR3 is TGCGCCAGCAGCCAAGAGAGGCTAGCGGGGGCTCCTATGGACACAGATACGCAGTATTTT.

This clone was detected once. The CDR3 nucleotides read TGTGCCAGCCGAGCTGTAAACAGGGCAATAGTGAGTTCACCCCTCCACTTT. Amino acids: CASRAVNRAIVSSPLHF. The rearrangement links TRBV19 to TRBJ1-6; tentative D call: TRBD1 (6 bases). V was shortened by 9 bases and J by 9 bases, with 27 bases between the two germline ends. The CDR3 sequence is 17 residues long. Germline lookup yields CDR1 LNHDA and CDR2 SQIVND (reference sequence).

CDR3 coding DNA: TGCGCCAGCAGCTTAACAGATAACACCGGGGAGCTGTTTTTT. Translated: CASSLTDNTGELFF. V usage is TRBV5-1 and J usage is TRBJ2-2; no definite D call. With 2 bases removed from V and 2 bases from J, the gap between germline ends came to 7 bases. The germline gives CDR1 SGHRS, CDR2 YFSETQ. CDR3 length: 14 amino acids.

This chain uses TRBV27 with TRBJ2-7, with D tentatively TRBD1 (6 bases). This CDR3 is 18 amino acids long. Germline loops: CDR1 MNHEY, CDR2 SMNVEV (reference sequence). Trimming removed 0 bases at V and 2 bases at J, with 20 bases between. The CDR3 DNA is TGTGCCAGCAGTTTATCGGCGATTGCAGGGGTCCCTGCCTACGAGCAGTACTTC. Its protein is CASSLSAIAGVPAYEQYF.

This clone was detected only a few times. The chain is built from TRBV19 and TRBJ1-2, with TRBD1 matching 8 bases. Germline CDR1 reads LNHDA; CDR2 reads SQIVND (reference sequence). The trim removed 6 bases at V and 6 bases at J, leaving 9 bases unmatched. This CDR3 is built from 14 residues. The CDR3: CASRPQGEYDGYTF. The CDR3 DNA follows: TGTGCCAGTAGGCCACAGGGGGAATACGATGGCTACACCTTC.

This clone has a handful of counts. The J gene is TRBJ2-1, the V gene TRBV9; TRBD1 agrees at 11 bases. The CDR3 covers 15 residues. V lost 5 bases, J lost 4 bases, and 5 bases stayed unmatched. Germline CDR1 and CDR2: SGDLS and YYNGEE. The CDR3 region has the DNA TGTGCCAGCAGAGATGGGACAGGGGGGTACAATGAGCAGTTCTTC. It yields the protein CASRDGTGGYNEQFF.

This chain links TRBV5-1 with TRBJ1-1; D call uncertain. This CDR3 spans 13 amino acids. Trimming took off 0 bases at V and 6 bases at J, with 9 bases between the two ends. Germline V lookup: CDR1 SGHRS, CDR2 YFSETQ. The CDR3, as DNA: TGCGCCAGCAGCTTGGCCTATATATCTGAAGCTTTCTTT. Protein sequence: CASSLAYISEAFF.